This T cell receptor beta chain was identified in a study of blood T cells in healthy people across ages. A sample-barcoded 5' primer and a J-beta primer mix were used in a second PCR of roughly 6 to 11 cycles. Using its own MiXCR run on the 5' RACE reads, TCRdb lists one record per CDR3 protein. Among hundreds of thousands of distinct CDR3 sequences listed, 24% were seen once. This clonotype was recorded a few times. The same sample was also used in a study of T cells of mothers and their children.

This receptor was obtained from a boy aged 5-17 years in good health. Sequenced material: blood.

DNA of the CDR3: TGTGCCAGCAGCTTAGTAGGGACAGGGGGCTGGAATTCACCCCTCCACTTT. Translating gives CASSLVGTGGWNSPLHF. The V and J genes are TRBV7-2 and TRBJ1-6, with 12 bases identical to TRBD1. Per germline, CDR1 SGHTA and CDR2 FQGNSA. The CDR3 loop spans 17 amino acids. With V trimmed by 1 base and J by 7 bases, 5 bases remained unmatched.